Sequencing of this TCR beta chain was carried out in a study of PD-1 blockade in classical Hodgkin lymphoma (dated by TCRdb to the early 2020s). About the full investigation: Nivolumab dosing was 3 mg/kg intravenously every 2 weeks, continuing until either disease progression or unacceptable toxicity. To define a peripheral blood immune signature of response to PD-1 blockade in classical Hodgkin lymphoma, the study combined TCR beta sequencing with CyTOF. Study-wide conclusions, independent of this receptor: A significant rise by C4D1 was seen in CD4+ but not CD8+ TCR diversity (p=0.0027 vs p=0.16), with the rise being most apparent in complete responders (p=0.02). Baseline diversity similar to that of newly diagnosed patients was observed in trial patients achieving complete response, whereas significantly lower diversity was observed in partial responders and progressors. Lower diversity was seen in patients whose nivolumab began less than 1 year after ASCT, and these patients were left out of later analyses so that immune reconstitution would not confound the results. Baseline TCR diversity was reported to be lower in newly diagnosed patients than in healthy donors and to be lower still in relapsed/refractory patients. The study covered only a single clinical trial cohort, and the causes of the repertoire differences, possibly disease activity or prior therapy, were still not defined.

The CDR1 and CDR2 encoded by the germline V gene are MDHEN and SYDVKM. Trimming removed 8 bases from V and 4 bases from J; the gene matches leave 7 bases unexplained. The CDR3, from cysteine to phenylalanine, totals 14 residues. Only CDR3 DNA remains: 42 bases, in frame from the first base. Genomic DNA was isolated using the Qiagen DNeasy kit from unsorted PBMCs as well as from negatively selected CD4+ and CD8+ fractions. Amplification of TCR beta CDR3 regions was done by immunoSEQ multiplex PCR with primers that anneal to V and J segments. A synthetic immune receptor repertoire was used to minimize amplification bias, and any remaining bias was removed computationally after sequencing. Turning to the authors' computational methods: Custom Python scripts were used to quantify repertoire diversity as the Shannon entropy index. Unsorted, CD4+ and CD8+ repertoires were examined separately, except in combined analyses, for which CD4+ and CD8+ sequences were merged in silico. Clonal expansion was defined as a frequency increase of at least 2-fold after treatment compared with C1D1, and clones undetected at baseline were assigned a pseudocount of 0.5. Clones with 0 or 1 copy at C1D1 were defined as singleton clones, while clones with 2 or more copies were defined as non-singleton clones. By matching protein sequences in sorted samples from the same patient, clones expanded in unsorted samples were annotated as CD4+, CD8+ or unknown. Wilcoxon tests were applied to paired samples to test diversity changes from C1D1 to C4D1. TCRdb took over this immuneACCESS table, retaining in-frame rearrangements with V and J assigned. Such tables are incomplete; in checked studies, under half of the missing clones stem from an unresolved V gene, and the remainder is unexplained. V and J calls plus clone size are reproduced from that table; the DNA served to infer D and trimming. The sample table records about 22,000 clones; around 68% of these occur just once. Over 0.95% of the sample comes from the top ten.

To note about this clone: Its antigen remains undetermined. There are no base qualities to consult, and no much larger clone falls within one base.

Explained via the paper, the time point label denotes: cycle 4 day 1 (C4D1), after 5 to 7 weeks of nivolumab. Every trial patient had relapsed after autologous stem cell transplantation, and cohorts A, B and C differed in prior brentuximab vedotin exposure. Using a Miltenyi CD4+ T cell isolation kit, CD4+ T cells were purified from thawed PBMCs through magnetic negative selection. A total of more than 55 patients with relapsed/refractory classical Hodgkin lymphoma made up the trial cohort, and each patient's best overall response was complete response, partial response or progressive disease. Trial patients were treated with single-agent nivolumab in the multi-cohort phase II CheckMate 205 trial. Best overall response was determined by an independent review committee according to the 2007 International Working Group response criteria. Trial PBMCs were collected just before the start of nivolumab (C1D1) and during therapy at cycle 2 day 1 and cycle 4 day 1. Peripheral blood was collected in 8 mL Vacutainer Cell Preparation Tubes, from which PBMCs were isolated by centrifugation and then cryopreserved. Purified CD4+ and CD8+ fractions were prepared only for cases with an additional available PBMC sample. Magnetically labelled cells were removed on LS columns in a quadroMACS separator, and the flow-through was retained as the purified fraction.

The sample in question was CD4+ T cells from blood, obtained before the fourth cycle of nivolumab. The rearrangement joined TRBV28 to TRBJ2-1; 8 central nucleotides agree with TRBD1. The sequence was collected from a human donor with classical Hodgkin lymphoma. In nucleotides, the sequence is TGTGCCAGCCTCGGGACAGGTCATTACAATGAGCAGTTCTTC. It translates to CASLGTGHYNEQFF.